The 7 T cell receptor beta chains reported below all come from one sample, sequenced in a study of CXCR3-negative and CXCR3-positive naive CD8 T cells. Study-wide results and limits: The TRB CDR3s that CXCR3-positive naive cells carried were more hydrophobic than those of CXCR3-negative naive cells.

5' RACE with UMI labels generated the TRB cDNA libraries. Reprocessing the 5' RACE reads, TCRdb reports a single entry for every CDR3 protein and omits DNA. This repertoire includes more than 5,000 distinct CDR3 sequences. These receptors' antigens are unknown. The sequenced sample consisted of naive CXCR3+ CD8+ T cells from blood. Subset given: CD45RO-CCR7+CD27+CD95- naive CD8+ T cells expressing CXCR3 (TNR3+). Receptor source: a human donor in good health. Some clones in this sample may be carry-over from other donors' samples.

The chain employs TRBV5-1 and TRBJ2-7; TCRdb designates TRBD1, a call that cannot be tested without DNA. The CDR3 has 14 amino acids. Germline-derived CDR1 and CDR2 are SGHRS and YFSETQ. CDR3 region: CASSDRDNSYEQYF.

This chain joins TRBV19 and TRBJ1-2. The CDR3 sequence is 13 residues long. Germline loops: CDR1 LNHDA, CDR2 SQIVND (reference sequence). The chain's CDR3 is CASNPSAGFGYTF.

J is TRBJ1-1 and V is TRBV2. Germline V gene data show CDR1 as SNHLY and CDR2 as FYNNEI. This CDR3 is 14 amino acids long. The CDR3 reads CASSEAPRVAEAFF.

Its frequency marks this clonotype as medium-sized. The chain carries TRBV6-6 and TRBJ1-5; the D call from TCRdb, TRBD1, cannot be confirmed without DNA. CDR1 MNHNY and CDR2 SVGAGI come from the germline V gene (reference sequence). The CDR3 sequence is 14 residues long. The CDR3 here is CASSWDRVIQPQHF.

The gene calls are TRBV29-1 and TRBJ1-2. The V gene's germline CDR1 is SQVTM and CDR2 ANQGSEA. There are 12 residues in the CDR3. The CDR3 is CSVDHSYYGYTF. The whole variable domain, filled in from reference TRBV29-1 and TRBJ1-2, reads SAVISQKPSRDICQRGTSLTIQCQVDSQVTMMFWYRQQPGQSLTLIATANQGSEATYESGFVIDKFPISRPNLTFSTLTVSNMSPEDSSIYLCSVDHSYYGYTFGSGTRLTVV.

In terms of frequency, this clonotype is medium-sized. This rearrangement joins TRBV4-3 to TRBJ2-2; TCRdb proposes TRBD1, but this gene call is untestable without DNA. The length of the CDR3 is 13 residues. From germline, CDR1 is LGHNA and CDR2 YSLEER. The CDR3 is CASSDWGSGELFF.

The V and J genes are TRBV7-6 and TRBJ2-1; the D call from TCRdb, TRBD2, cannot be confirmed without DNA. CDR1 is SGHVS and CDR2 is FNYEAQ in the germline V gene. The CDR3 totals 15 residues. The CDR3 loop is CASSSLAATYNEQFF. The full variable domain, with the rest looked up from reference TRBV7-6 and TRBJ2-1, is GAGVSQSPRYKVTKRGQDVALRCDPISGHVSLYWYRQALGQGPEFLTYFNYEAQQDKSGLPNDRFSAERPEGSISTLTIQRTEQRDSAMYRCASSSLAATYNEQFFGPGTRLTVL.